This T cell receptor beta chain was obtained from a study of cytomegalovirus exposure and HLA in healthy donors. This CDR3 region has 14 residues. CDR1 is SNHLY, CDR2 FYNNEI, per germline. The V and J ends lost 6 bases and 0 bases respectively, with 12 bases between them. It was with 60 Vbeta and 13 Jbeta primers that the PCR ran. Clones were read by immunoSEQ multiplex PCR, and TCRdb kept only the in-frame ones, dropping some. This sample carries roughly 150,000 clones, around three quarters of them seen once, and the ten largest clones take over 3%. As for this clone: As yet, its antigen is unknown.

Study-wide results and caveats: The study recorded over 150 TCR beta chains that were cytomegalovirus-associated. Among the most significant clusters, several appeared linked to common viral pathogens in a later analysis. It was only CMV serostatus that was available as immune exposure information. In vitro experiments confirmed that three CMV-associated chains were specific for CMV antigens.

This receptor was obtained from a male donor in good health and CMV-seronegative. This chain links TRBV2 with TRBJ2-7; D is ambiguous. The sample consisted of PBMCs. CDR3 in amino acids: CASRRNPGSYEQYF. The CDR3 nucleotides are TGTGCCAGCAGGAGGAACCCCGGCTCCTACGAGCAGTACTTC.